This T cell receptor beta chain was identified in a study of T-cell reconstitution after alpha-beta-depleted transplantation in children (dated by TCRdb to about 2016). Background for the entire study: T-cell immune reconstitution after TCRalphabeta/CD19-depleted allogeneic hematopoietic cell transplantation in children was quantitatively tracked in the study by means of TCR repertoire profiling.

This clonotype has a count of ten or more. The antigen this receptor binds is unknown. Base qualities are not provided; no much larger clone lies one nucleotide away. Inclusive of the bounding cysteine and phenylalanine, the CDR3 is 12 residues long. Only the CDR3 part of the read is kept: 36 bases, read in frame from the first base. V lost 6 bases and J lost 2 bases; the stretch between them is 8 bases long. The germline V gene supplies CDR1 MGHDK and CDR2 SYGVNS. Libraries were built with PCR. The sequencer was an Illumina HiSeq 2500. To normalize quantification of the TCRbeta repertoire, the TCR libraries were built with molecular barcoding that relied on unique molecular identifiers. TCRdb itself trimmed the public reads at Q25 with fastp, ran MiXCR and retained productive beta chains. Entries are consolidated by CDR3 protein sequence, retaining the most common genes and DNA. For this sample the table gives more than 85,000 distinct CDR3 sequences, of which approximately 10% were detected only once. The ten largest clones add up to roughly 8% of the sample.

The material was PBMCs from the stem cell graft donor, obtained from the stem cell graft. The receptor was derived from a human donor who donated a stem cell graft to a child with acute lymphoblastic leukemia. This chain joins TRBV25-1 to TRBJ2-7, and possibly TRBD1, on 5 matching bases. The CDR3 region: CASRDSPYEQYF. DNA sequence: TGTGCCAGCAGAGACAGCCCCTACGAGCAGTACTTC.